This T cell receptor (beta chain) came from a study of shared clonotypes between healthy human individuals. TCRdb's table, derived via immunoSEQ multiplex PCR, lists solely in-frame clones and lacks some. The table shows around 2,000,000 clones, with about 92% occurring only once. CD45RO-negative cells were positively selected for CCR7, leaving out terminally differentiated effector memory CD45RA+ cells. The V and J ends lost 0 bases and 1 base respectively, with 17 bases between them. The CDR3 is 18 amino acids. Germline lookup yields CDR1 SGHDN and CDR2 FVKESK. Study results and limitations: Estimated richness was generally greater in naive than memory subsets.

About this clone itself: Its antigen is not known.

The TCR comes from a man younger than 35 in good health. Some clones in this sample may be carry-over from other donors' samples. This chain joins TRBV14 and TRBJ2-3; a possible D gene is TRBD1 (5 bases). Material: naive CD8+ T cells from PBMCs. The CDR3 DNA follows: TGTGCCAGCAGCCAAGATATGCATACCAGGGTGGGCACAGATACGCAGTATTTT. Translated, it gives CASSQDMHTRVGTDTQYF.